Sequencing of this T cell receptor (beta chain) was carried out in a study of T cells after yellow fever vaccination (dated 2019 in TCRdb). With respect to the entire study: The SMART-Seq v4 Ultra Low Input RNA kit was used to prepare libraries from fractions with low cell numbers. To follow T-cell clones before and after both primary and booster YFV17D yellow fever vaccination, bulk TCR alpha and beta repertoires underwent longitudinal sequencing. Blood was collected at multiple timepoints before and after primary and secondary immunization, and bulk PBMC replicates and cell subsets were isolated. Two healthy male donors, one aged 18 to 30 and one aged 30 to 40 years, were included in the cohort. Summary of the overall study and its limitations: The secondary T-cell response was found to be weaker but faster than the primary response, with a peak reached on day 5 rather than on day 15. Most clones expanded after primary vaccination were re-detected after the booster (almost 98% of CD4 and 88% of CD8), suggesting broad memory maintenance. A small share of clonotypes occurred in both CD4 and CD8 compartments, likely arising from convergent recombination. Computational filtering was needed because FACS-sorted repertoires could contain abundant contaminating clonotypes from the bulk population. Only a couple of donors were included in the study, so the extent to which the findings can be generalized is limited.

CDR1 and CDR2 are drawn from the germline V gene: SGHTA, FQGNSA. After removal of 5 bases from V and 5 bases from J, the junction retains 5 bases not matched to a gene. The CDR3 starts with the cysteine, ends with the phenylalanine, and has 14 residues. Only the CDR3 part of the read is kept: 42 bases, read in frame from the first base. Comment on this clonotype: The antigen it binds to is not known. The sample holds no much larger clone one base away, and base qualities are not on file.

This specimen's treatment or condition label, interpreted: live attenuated yellow fever vaccine strain. A standard Ficoll-Paque protocol was used to isolate PBMCs from peripheral blood. Dynabeads CD4 and CD8 positive selection kits were used to isolate CD4 and CD8 T-cell fractions. TriZol was used to extract RNA from bulk PBMCs, from CD4 and CD8 fractions, and from dextramer-positive and dextramer-negative fractions. The instrument was an Illumina NovaSeq 6000. Synthesis of TCR cDNA relied on 5'RACE template switching, a step that introduced a universal primer site along with unique molecular identifiers. cDNA synthesis was primed from both the TCR alpha and TCR beta constant segments. Library amplification used two PCR steps, and the second PCR step added sample barcodes and sequencing adapters. Sequencing of libraries was done on Illumina HiSeq 2500 (2x100 bp) or NovaSeq (2x150 bp). The original pipeline was this. MIGEC handled demultiplexing of reads and collapsing into UMI consensus sequences, while MiXCR performed V(D)J alignment. Vaccine-responding clonotypes were identified with edgeR using replicate PBMC samples, with FDR below 0.01 and a log2 fold change above 5 up to day 15 being required. CD4 or CD8 identity was assigned to each bulk clonotype according to whether the clonotype was present at higher abundance in the sequenced CD4 repertoire or the sequenced CD8 repertoire. TCRdb ran its own pipeline on the public reads, namely fastp trimming at Q25 and MiXCR clone calling, and kept in-frame beta chains. Here each entry gathers all rows of one CDR3 protein and keeps the most common genes and DNA. The V and J calls were not made by the authors but by TCRdb's processing. The sample data list some 290,000 distinct CDR3 sequences, and approximately 12% of these were observed just once. The ten largest clones add up to 3.3% of the sample.

The chain joins TRBV7-2 to TRBJ2-3; 9 middle bases align to TRBD2. The specimen comprised CD4+ T cells sorted from PBMCs, sampled 45 days after the yellow fever booster vaccination. The sequence was collected from a man younger than 30 who received the YFV17D yellow fever vaccine. The encoded CDR3 is CASSRTSVGDTQYF. The nucleotides read TGTGCCAGCAGCCGGACTAGCGTCGGAGATACGCAGTATTTT. Supplemented by the reference TRBV7-2 and TRBJ2-3 proteins around the CDR3, the complete variable domain is GAGVSQSPSNKVTEKGKDVELRCDPISGHTALYWYRQSLGQGLEFLIYFQGNSAPDKSGLPSDRFSAERTGGSVSTLTIQRTQQEDSAVYLCASSRTSVGDTQYFGPGTRLTVL.